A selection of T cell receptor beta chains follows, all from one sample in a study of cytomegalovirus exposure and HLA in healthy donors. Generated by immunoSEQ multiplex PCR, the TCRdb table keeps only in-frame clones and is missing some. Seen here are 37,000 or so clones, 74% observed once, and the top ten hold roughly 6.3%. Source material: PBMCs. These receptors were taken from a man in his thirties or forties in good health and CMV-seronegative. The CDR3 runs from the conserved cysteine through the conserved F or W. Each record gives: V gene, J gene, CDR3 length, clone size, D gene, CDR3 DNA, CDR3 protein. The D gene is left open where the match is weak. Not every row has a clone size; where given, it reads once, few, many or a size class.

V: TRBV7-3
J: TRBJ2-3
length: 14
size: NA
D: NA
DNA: TGTGCCAGCAGCCCAGGGGCCGGAGCAGATACGCAGTATTTT
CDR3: CASSPGAGADTQYF

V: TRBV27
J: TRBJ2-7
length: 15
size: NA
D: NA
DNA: TGTGCCAGCAGCTGGGTATCAGGGCGAACCTACGAGCAGTACTTC
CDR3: CASSWVSGRTYEQYF

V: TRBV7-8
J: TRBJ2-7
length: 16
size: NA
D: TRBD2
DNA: TGTGCCAGCAGCTTAGCCCCTAGCGGGAGTCAATACGAGCAGTACTTC
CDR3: CASSLAPSGSQYEQYF

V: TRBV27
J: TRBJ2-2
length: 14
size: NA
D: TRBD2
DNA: TGTGCCAGCAGGCCTAGCGGGAGGTTCGGGGAGCTGTTTTTT
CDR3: CASRPSGRFGELFF

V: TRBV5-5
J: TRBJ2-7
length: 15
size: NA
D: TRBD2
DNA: TGTGCCAGCAGCTTCAAACTAGCGGGAGTTGACGAGCAGTACTTC
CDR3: CASSFKLAGVDEQYF

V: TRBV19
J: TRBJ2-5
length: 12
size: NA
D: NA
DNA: TGTGCCAGTAGGGCCGGGAGTGAGACCCAGTACTTC
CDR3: CASRAGSETQYF

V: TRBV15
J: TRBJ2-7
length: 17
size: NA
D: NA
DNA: TGTGCCACCAGCAAGGGAGGGGGGGGCGGAAGCTCCTACGAGCAGTACTTC
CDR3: CATSKGGGGGSSYEQYF

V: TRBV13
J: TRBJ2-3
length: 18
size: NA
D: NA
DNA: TGTGCCAGCAGCTTAAGTAATCGGATCGACAGGCGGACAGATACGCAGTATTTT
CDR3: CASSLSNRIDRRTDTQYF

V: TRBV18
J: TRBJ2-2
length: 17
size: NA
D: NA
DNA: TGTGCCAGCTCACCAAGACAGCCGTCAACGAACACCGGGGAGCTGTTTTTT
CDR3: CASSPRQPSTNTGELFF

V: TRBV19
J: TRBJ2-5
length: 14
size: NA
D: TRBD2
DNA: TGTGCCAGTAGTACAGCGGGAGGCGGAGAGACCCAGTACTTC
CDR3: CASSTAGGGETQYF

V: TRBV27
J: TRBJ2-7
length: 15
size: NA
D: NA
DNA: TGTGCCAGCAGTTTGTCCCGGACAGTAAACTACGAGCAGTACTTC
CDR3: CASSLSRTVNYEQYF

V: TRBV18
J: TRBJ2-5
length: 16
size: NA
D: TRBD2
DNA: TGTGCCAGCTCACCGACTAGCGGGAGAGCTGGAGAGACCCAGTACTTC
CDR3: CASSPTSGRAGETQYF

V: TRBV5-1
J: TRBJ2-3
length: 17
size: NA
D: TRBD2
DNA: TGCGCCAGCAGCTTGTCGGGGACTAGCGGGGTCACAGATACGCAGTATTTT
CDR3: CASSLSGTSGVTDTQYF

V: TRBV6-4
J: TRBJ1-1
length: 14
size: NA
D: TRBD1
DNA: TGTGCCAGCAGTGACCGGGACAGGGCCACTGAAGCTTTCTTT
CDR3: CASSDRDRATEAFF

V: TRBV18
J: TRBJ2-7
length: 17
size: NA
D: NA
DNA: TGTGCCAGCTCACCCCCCCAACTTCGGGGAGGCTTCTACGAGCAGTACTTC
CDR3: CASSPPQLRGGFYEQYF

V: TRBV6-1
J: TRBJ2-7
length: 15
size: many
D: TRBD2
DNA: TGTGCCAGCAGTGAACTAGCGGGAGGATTCGGCGAGCAGTACTTC
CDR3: CASSELAGGFGEQYF

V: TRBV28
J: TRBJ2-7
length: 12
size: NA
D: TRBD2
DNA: TGTGCCAGCTTTAGCGGGAACTACGAGCAGTACTTC
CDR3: CASFSGNYEQYF

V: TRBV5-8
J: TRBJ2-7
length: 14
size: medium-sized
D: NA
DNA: TGTGCCAGCAGCCGCGGGACAGACTACTACGAGCAGTACTTC
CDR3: CASSRGTDYYEQYF

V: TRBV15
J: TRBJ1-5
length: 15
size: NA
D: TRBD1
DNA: TGTGCCACCAGCAGACAACAGGGGGCTGGTCAGCCCCAGCATTTT
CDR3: CATSRQQGAGQPQHF

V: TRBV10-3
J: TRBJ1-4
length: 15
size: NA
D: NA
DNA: TGTGCCATCAGTGAGTCGGCAGGGGCTAATGAAAAACTGTTTTTT
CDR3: CAISESAGANEKLFF

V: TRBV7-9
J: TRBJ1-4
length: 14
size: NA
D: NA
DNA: TGTGCCAGCAGCTTGCTGAGTTCTAATGAAAAACTGTTTTTT
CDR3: CASSLLSSNEKLFF

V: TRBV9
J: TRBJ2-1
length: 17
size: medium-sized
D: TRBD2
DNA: TGTGCCAGCAGCCCTGGGACTAGCGGGAGCTCCTACAATGAGCAGTTCTTC
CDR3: CASSPGTSGSSYNEQFF

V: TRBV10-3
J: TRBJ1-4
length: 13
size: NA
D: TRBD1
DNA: TGTGCCACAGGGGACAGTTATAATGAAAAACTGTTTTTT
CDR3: CATGDSYNEKLFF

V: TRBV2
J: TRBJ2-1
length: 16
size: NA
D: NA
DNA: TGTGCCAGCACCCCCCGGGGAGCGGGCCGCCCCAATGAGCAGTTCTTC
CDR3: CASTPRGAGRPNEQFF

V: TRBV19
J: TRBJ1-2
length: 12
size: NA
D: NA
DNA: TGTGCCAGTAGCATAGACAATCATGGCTACACCTTC
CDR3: CASSIDNHGYTF

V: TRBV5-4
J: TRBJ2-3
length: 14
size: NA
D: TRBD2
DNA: TGTGCCAGTCGGGGGGGGACCTCCACAGATACGCAGTATTTT
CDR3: CASRGGTSTDTQYF

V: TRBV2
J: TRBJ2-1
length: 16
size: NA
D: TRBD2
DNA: TGTGCCAGCAGTGATGGTCTAGCGGGGGGACTCAATGAGCAGTTCTTC
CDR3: CASSDGLAGGLNEQFF

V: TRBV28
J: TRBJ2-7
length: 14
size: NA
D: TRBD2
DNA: TGTGCCAGCAAACGGCGGGCTAGCGGGAGCGAGCAGTACTTC
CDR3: CASKRRASGSEQYF

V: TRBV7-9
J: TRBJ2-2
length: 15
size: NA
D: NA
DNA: TGTTCCAGCAGCGCACGGGGTACGAACACCGGGGAGCTGTTTTTT
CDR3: CSSSARGTNTGELFF

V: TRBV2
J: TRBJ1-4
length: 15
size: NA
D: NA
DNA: TGTGCCAGCAGTGAAGGTCCGAGGACTAATGAAAAACTGTTTTTT
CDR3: CASSEGPRTNEKLFF

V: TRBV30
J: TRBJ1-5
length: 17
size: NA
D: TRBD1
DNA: TGTGCCTGGAGGCAAACAGGGGGCGCAGGCAGCAATCAGCCCCAGCATTTT
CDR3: CAWRQTGGAGSNQPQHF

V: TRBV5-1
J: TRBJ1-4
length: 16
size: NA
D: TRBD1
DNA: TGCGCCAGCAGCATCGATGCACAGGGGGCTGGTGAAAAACTGTTTTTT
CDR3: CASSIDAQGAGEKLFF